The T cell receptor (beta chain) described here comes from a study of blood T cells in healthy people across ages. Worth noting for this clonotype: Antigen specificity is unknown.

Trimming cost V 1 base and J 2 bases, with 10 bases left between them. CDR3 length: 15 amino acids. Per germline, CDR1 SGHAT and CDR2 FQNNGV. Study-wide results and limits: Among T cells, TCR beta diversity per million cells dropped roughly linearly as age rose.

A second about 7 to 11 cycle PCR used barcoded and J-beta primers. TCRdb re-called the 5' RACE reads with MiXCR, one entry per CDR3 protein. The sample holds roughly 700,000 distinct CDR3 sequences, roughly 25% seen once. This sample was shared with a second study, whose subject was T cells of mothers and their children. As that report states: The second PCR's M1S primer added sample barcodes and 2-4 random nucleotides. Per child, about 3 million TCR beta CDR3 reads were obtained, against over 9.5 million per mother.

The source is a boy aged 5 to 17 in good health. This sequence joins TRBV11-2 and TRBJ2-3; D perhaps matches TRBD2 (5 bases). The sample taken for sequencing was blood. This CDR3 reads CASSLGGDYTDTQYF. DNA of the CDR3: TGTGCCAGCAGCTTAGGGGGAGACTACACAGATACGCAGTATTTT. Variable domain in full (rest from reference TRBV11-2 and TRBJ2-3): EAGVAQSPRYKIIEKRQSVAFWCNPISGHATLYWYQQILGQGPKLLIQFQNNGVVDDSQLPKDRFSAERLKGVDSTLKIQPAKLEDSAVYLCASSLGGDYTDTQYFGPGTRLTVL.